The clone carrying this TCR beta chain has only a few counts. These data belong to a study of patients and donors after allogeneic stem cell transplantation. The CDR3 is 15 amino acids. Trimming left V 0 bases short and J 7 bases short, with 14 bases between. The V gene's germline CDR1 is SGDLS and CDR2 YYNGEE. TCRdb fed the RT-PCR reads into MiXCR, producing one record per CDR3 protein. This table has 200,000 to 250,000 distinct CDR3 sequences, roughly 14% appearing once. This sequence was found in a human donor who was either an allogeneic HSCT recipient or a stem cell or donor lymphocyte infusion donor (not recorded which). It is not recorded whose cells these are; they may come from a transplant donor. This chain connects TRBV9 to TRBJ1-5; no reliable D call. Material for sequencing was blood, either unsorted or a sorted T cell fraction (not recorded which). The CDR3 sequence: CASSVETLGGQPQHF. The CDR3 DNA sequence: TGTGCCAGCAGCGTAGAAACGTTGGGCGGGCAGCCCCAGCATTTT.